This entry lists 3 T cell receptor beta chains sequenced from one sample in a study of OX40 agonist ivuxolimab in advanced cancers. TCRdb's copy holds only in-frame clones and misses some; the assay was immunoSEQ multiplex PCR. Of over 150,000 clones listed, around 94% were seen once; the top ten hold approximately 0.32%. The input for sequencing was CD4+ or CD8+ T cells sorted from blood, taken in a trial of the OX40 agonist ivuxolimab. The receptors stem from an adult with an advanced solid tumor such as melanoma, head and neck, liver or kidney cancer.

The chain carries TRBV29-1 and TRBJ1-1; D call uncertain. V lost 2 bases to trimming and J lost 0 bases, with 4 bases between them. CDR1 and CDR2 from the germline V gene are SQVTM and ANQGSEA. The CDR3 has 12 residues. The CDR3 DNA is TGCAGCGTTGAACGGGTGAACACTGAAGCTTTCTTT. Protein sequence: CSVERVNTEAFF.

This sequence joins TRBV5-1 and TRBJ1-3; D is uncertain. This CDR3 region has 15 residues. Per germline, CDR1 SGHRS and CDR2 YFSETQ. Trimming took off 0 bases at V and 1 base at J, with 8 bases between the two ends. CDR3 sequence: CASSLGFLSGNTIYF. The CDR3 nucleotides read TGCGCCAGCAGCTTGGGGTTTCTTTCTGGAAACACCATATATTTT.

V usage is TRBV5-4 and J usage is TRBJ2-7; no firm D call. The CDR3 extends over 13 amino acids. Germline loops: CDR1 SGHNT, CDR2 YYREEE (reference sequence). The V end was cut by 5 bases, the J end by 5 bases, with 14 bases between. CDR3: CASRPNPWDEQYF. CDR3 in DNA: TGTGCCAGCAGACCGAACCCCTGGGACGAGCAGTACTTC.